These 14 T cell receptor beta chains originate from one sample sequenced in a study of neurological immune-mediated disorders. TCRdb fed the 5' RACE reads into MiXCR, producing one record per CDR3 protein. The sample records 55,000 to 75,000 distinct CDR3 sequences, less than 2.5% being singletons. The sequenced sample was PBMCs. The receptors were gathered from a man aged 50 to 60 with multiple sclerosis.

Ten or more counts support this clonotype. J is TRBJ2-3 and V is TRBV25-1, with 7 bases fitting TRBD2. The J segment lost 0 bases and the V segment lost 3 bases, leaving 0 bases of the junction unmatched. The CDR3 is made up of 14 amino acids. Germline V gene lookup returns CDR1 MGHDK and CDR2 SYGVNS. The CDR3 DNA reads TGTGCCAGCAGTGACGGGGGGAGCACAGATACGCAGTATTTT. Residues: CASSDGGSTDTQYF.

The chain couples TRBV20-1 to TRBJ2-5; D is ambiguous. Germline CDR1 DFQATT, CDR2 SNEGSKA (reference sequence). V lost 1 base and J 2 bases, leaving 8 bases between the germline ends. The CDR3 has 13 residues. The CDR3 bases are TGCAGTGCTAGAGTTGCAGGACAAGAGACCCAGTACTTC. Amino acid sequence: CSARVAGQETQYF.

This clonotype was recorded at least ten times. The genes are TRBV6-2 or TRBV6-3 and TRBJ2-2; D remains unclear. The ends were cut back, 6 bases at V and 1 base at J, with 6 bases in the middle. Germline CDR1 is MNHEY and CDR2 is SVGEGT. The CDR3 spans 13 residues. CDR3: CASRVENTGELFF. For the CDR3, the DNA is TGTGCCAGCAGAGTAGAGAACACCGGGGAGCTGTTTTTT.

The sample holds many counts of this clonotype. The chain combines TRBV6-5 with TRBJ2-3; perhaps TRBD2 as D (6 bases). CDR1 and CDR2 (germline): MNHEY, SVGAGI. The CDR3 length is 14 residues. V was clipped by 7 bases and J by 2 bases, with 13 bases between them. The CDR3 nucleotides read TGTGCCAGCACTCGCGGGACCGACACAGATACGCAGTATTTT. It is translated as CASTRGTDTDTQYF.

Points on this clonotype: A much larger clonotype is one base distant, so this may be a read error. The CDR3 does not close with the conserved phenylalanine or tryptophan, likely indicating a read error. This chain joins TRBV4-1 and TRBJ2-1, with D tentatively TRBD2 (6 bases). CDR1 is MGHRA, CDR2 YSYEKL, per germline. V shed 0 bases and J shed 6 bases, with 12 bases lying between them. The CDR3 sequence is 15 residues long. This CDR3 is CASSQDDQGGNEQFC. DNA for the CDR3: TGCGCCAGCAGCCAAGACGATCAGGGAGGCAATGAGCAGTTCTGC.

This clonotype showed up many times. The V and J genes are TRBV7-2 and TRBJ2-1; the D gene is possibly TRBD1 (6 bases). The V gene lost 5 bases and the J gene lost 8 bases, with 13 bases spanning the gap. Germline V lookup: CDR1 SGHTA, CDR2 FQGNSA. The CDR3 contains 13 residues. CDR3 sequence reads: CASSVRDTYEQFF. The CDR3 DNA follows: TGTGCCAGCAGCGTCCGGGACACTTATGAGCAGTTCTTC.

This clonotype was picked up many times. The chain has TRBV7-2 and TRBJ1-6; no definite D call. V shed 4 bases and J shed 8 bases, with 15 bases lying between them. Germline CDR1 and CDR2: SGHTA and FQGNSA. There are 15 residues in the CDR3. The CDR3 loop reads CASSSLGPPDSPLHF. As DNA, the CDR3 is TGTGCCAGCAGCTCCCTCGGACCCCCGGATTCACCCCTCCACTTT.

This clonotype was recorded many times. V is TRBV28 and J is TRBJ1-2; no firm D call. The germline CDR1 and CDR2 sequences are MDHEN and SYDVKM. V lost 5 bases to trimming and J lost 1 base, with 8 bases between them. This CDR3 contains 13 residues. The DNA of the CDR3 is TGTGCCAGCAGTCCCGTCGTTAACTATGGCTACACCTTC. Protein product: CASSPVVNYGYTF.

This clonotype was seen many times. V gene TRBV9 combines with J gene TRBJ2-7; D ambiguous. Germline-derived CDR1 and CDR2 are SGDLS and YYNGEE. CDR3 length: 13 amino acids. Deletions cut 0 bases from V and 7 bases from J, with 11 bases between. The CDR3 here is CASSVDAPSEQYF. In nucleotides, the CDR3 is TGTGCCAGCAGCGTAGATGCCCCGTCGGAGCAGTACTTC.

On this clonotype: Without the conserved terminal phenylalanine or tryptophan, this CDR3 likely stems from a read error. The gene calls are TRBV4-2 and TRBJ2-3; 8 bases agree with TRBD1. Germline values: CDR1 LGHNA, CDR2 YNFKEQ. This CDR3 has 14 amino acids. In nucleotides, the CDR3 is TGTGCCAACAGCCAAGGACAGGGTCGAGATACGCAGTATATT. It encodes CANSQGQGRDTQYI.

This clonotype has at least ten counts. The genes are TRBV4-3 and TRBJ2-7, with TRBD1 matching over 7 bases. This CDR3 comprises 14 residues. Germline CDR1 reads LGHNA; CDR2 reads YSLEER. The trim removed 4 bases at V and 3 bases at J, leaving 6 bases unmatched. Here the CDR3 reads CASSPRTGDYEQYF. CDR3 in DNA: TGCGCCAGCAGCCCCAGAACAGGGGACTACGAGCAGTACTTC.

This clonotype was counted many times. The J gene is TRBJ2-2, the V gene TRBV4-3, with TRBD1 identical over 10 bases. The germline CDR1 and CDR2 sequences are LGHNA and YSLEER. V shed 3 bases, J shed 5 bases, and the junction held 3 bases outside the gene matches. There are 15 residues in the CDR3. For the CDR3, the DNA is TGCGCCAGCAGCCACGGGACAGGGGCTACCGGGGAGCTGTTTTTT. It translates to CASSHGTGATGELFF.

This clonotype was seen ten or more times. The chain links TRBV5-1 to TRBJ2-7, with D maybe TRBD2 (5 bases). V was clipped by 3 bases and J by 3 bases, with 13 bases between them. The CDR3 loop spans 14 amino acids. CDR1 and CDR2 from the germline V gene are SGHRS and YFSETQ. Here the CDR3 DNA reads TGCGCCAGCAGCTCCAGCAGCGGAGACTACGAGCAGTACTTC. It is translated as CASSSSSGDYEQYF.

In its sample, this clonotype was seen many times. The V gene is TRBV20-1, the J gene TRBJ1-1, with 8 bases matching TRBD1. Trimming took 1 base from V and 3 from J; bases not matched to a gene: 4. The CDR3 has 14 residues. The germline CDR1 and CDR2 sequences are DFQATT and SNEGSKA (reference sequence). The CDR3 nucleotides read TGCAGTGCTAGAGTGGCGACAGGGGACACTGAAGCTTTCTTT. Protein product: CSARVATGDTEAFF.